The 28 T cell receptor beta chains below were found in one sample sequenced in a study of CD4 T cells in relation to SARS-CoV-2 and coronaviruses. The unexposed donors gave CD4+ T cells in about 2010-2019, prior to COVID-19. Profiled with immunoSEQ multiplex PCR; TCRdb holds only in-frame clones, not every one. This sample has tens of thousands of clones, with approximately 90% found just once. Source material: memory CD4+ T cells from PBMCs. These receptors were taken from a human donor in good health.

The V and J genes are TRBV11-2 and TRBJ1-1; D remains ambiguous. The CDR3 runs to 16 residues. Trimming took off 3 bases at V and 2 bases at J, with 16 bases between the two ends. The germline V gene encodes CDR1 SGHAT and CDR2 FQNNGV. This CDR3 is CASSFLTYRPNTEAFF. DNA of the CDR3: TGTGCCAGCAGCTTCCTGACATATCGGCCTAACACTGAAGCTTTCTTT.

The V call is TRBV11-2, the J call TRBJ2-7, with D unclear. Germline-derived CDR1 and CDR2 are SGHAT and FQNNGV. Trimming took off 1 base at V and 6 bases at J, with 7 bases between the two ends. The CDR3 consists of 12 residues. CDR3: CASSLAYLEQYF. The CDR3 nucleotides read TGTGCCAGCAGCTTAGCGTATCTCGAGCAGTACTTC.

The CDR3 region is CASSRGGDFTDTQYF. The CDR3 DNA follows: TGTGCCAGTAGTCGAGGGGGGGACTTCACAGATACGCAGTATTTT. This chain uses TRBV19 with TRBJ2-3, with D possibly being TRBD2 (7 bases). This CDR3 comprises 15 residues. V lost 5 bases to trimming and J lost 2 bases, with 14 bases between them. CDR1 is LNHDA, CDR2 SQIVND, per germline (reference sequence).

The rearrangement uses TRBV7-2 and TRBJ1-1; D is possibly TRBD1 (5 bases). Looked up from germline, CDR1 is SGHTA and CDR2 is FQGNSA. The length of the CDR3 is 13 residues. V gave up 2 bases and J gave up 3 bases, with 7 bases separating them. This CDR3 is CASSLQGYTEAFF. DNA of the CDR3: TGTGCCAGCAGCTTACAGGGTTACACTGAAGCTTTCTTT.

This rearrangement joins TRBV5-1 to TRBJ2-7; 15 bases fit TRBD2. Germline CDR1 is SGHRS and CDR2 is YFSETQ. Losses at the gene ends were 1 base for V and 1 base for J; bases not matched to a gene: 9. CDR3 size: 19 residues. This CDR3 is CASSLIPGLAGGGSYEQYF. The DNA for the CDR3 is TGCGCCAGCAGCTTGATACCGGGACTAGCGGGAGGAGGGTCCTACGAGCAGTACTTC.

This clone was recorded a few times. The chain couples TRBV7-2 to TRBJ2-7, with D possibly matching TRBD2 (6 bases). The CDR3 has 14 amino acids. Germline assignment: CDR1 SGHTA and CDR2 FQGNSA. V was pared by 5 bases and J by 4 bases, with 15 bases between. In DNA form, the CDR3 reads TGTGCCAGCAGCCCCGGGACTGGACGATACGAGCAGTACTTC. It codes for CASSPGTGRYEQYF.

The rearrangement links TRBV10-1 to TRBJ2-1; 9 bases are shared with TRBD2. The CDR3 extends over 14 amino acids. Germline loops: CDR1 WNHNN, CDR2 SYGVQD (reference sequence). The trim removed 8 bases at V and 6 bases at J, leaving 8 bases unmatched. The CDR3 region is CASQGGRARNEQFF. Written as DNA, the CDR3 is TGCGCCAGCCAGGGCGGGAGGGCGCGCAATGAGCAGTTCTTC.

This chain connects TRBV4-1 to TRBJ1-5; possibly TRBD1 for D (5 bases). The length of the CDR3 is 15 residues. Germline V lookup: CDR1 MGHRA, CDR2 YSYEKL. The V and J ends lost 1 base and 7 bases respectively, with 14 bases between them. The CDR3 loop is CASSQGWGDSQPQHF. The DNA for the CDR3 is TGCGCCAGCAGCCAAGGTTGGGGGGATTCCCAGCCCCAGCATTTT.

This CDR3 is CSVGHLLAGPDHEQFF. The CDR3 DNA sequence: TGCAGCGTTGGACACCTACTAGCGGGACCAGACCATGAGCAGTTCTTC. This sequence joins TRBV29-1 and TRBJ2-1; TRBD2 matches at 10 bases. The V segment lost 4 bases and the J segment 8 bases; nucleotides outside the gene matches: 14. Per the germline V gene, CDR1 is SQVTM and CDR2 is ANQGSEA. This CDR3 has 16 residues.

J is TRBJ1-5 and V is TRBV19, with 9 positions matching TRBD1. The CDR3 covers 18 residues. V lost 6 bases, J lost 1 base, and 13 bases stayed unmatched. Germline CDR1 LNHDA, CDR2 SQIVND (reference sequence). CDR3 nucleotide sequence: TGTGCCAGTAGCCTCCGGGACAGGGCCTTTCGGAGCAATCAGCCCCAGCATTTT. It specifies CASSLRDRAFRSNQPQHF. The full variable domain, with the rest looked up from reference TRBV19 and TRBJ1-5, is DGGITQSPKYLFRKEGQNVTLSCEQNLNHDAMYWYRQDPGQGLRLIYYSQIVNDFQKGDIAEGYSVSREKKESFPLTVTSAQKNPTAFYLCASSLRDRAFRSNQPQHFGDGTRLSIL.

CDR3 sequence: CASSYSSRTSAGELFF. The CDR3 coding sequence is TGTGCCAGCAGTTACTCGTCGCGGACTAGCGCCGGGGAGCTGTTTTTT. The chain recombines TRBV6-5 with TRBJ2-2; 9 bases line up with TRBD2. The germline CDR1 and CDR2 sequences are MNHEY and SVGAGI. The V gene end was trimmed by 0 bases and the J gene end by 6 bases; junction bases not matched to a gene: 5. CDR3 length equals 16 residues.

This clone has only a few counts. The rearrangement links TRBV11-2 to TRBJ2-2; TRBD2 matches 8 bases. The CDR3 extends over 16 amino acids. Germline CDR1 is SGHAT and CDR2 is FQNNGV. V shed 5 bases and J 4 bases; nucleotides not matched to a gene: 9. This CDR3 reads CASSPRVAGRTGELFF. DNA of the CDR3: TGTGCCAGCAGCCCACGGGTAGCGGGACGCACCGGGGAGCTGTTTTTT.

V usage is TRBV7-3 and J usage is TRBJ2-1; 7 bases are shared with TRBD1. The CDR3 contains 15 residues. Germline CDR1 is SGHTA and CDR2 is FQGTGA. The V and J ends lost 4 bases and 3 bases, in that order; junction bases with no gene match: 6. The CDR3: CASSSQGDSYNEQFF. The CDR3 DNA follows: TGTGCCAGCAGCTCCCAAGGGGACAGCTACAATGAGCAGTTCTTC.

The chain combines TRBV10-1 with TRBJ1-5, with unresolved D. The CDR3 loop spans 19 amino acids. Germline V gene lookup returns CDR1 WNHNN and CDR2 SYGVQD (reference sequence). Trimming pared 2 bases from V and 7 bases from J, leaving 27 bases between. The CDR3 protein is CASSELPEGYCTERQPQHF. The DNA for the CDR3 is TGCGCCAGCAGTGAGCTGCCAGAAGGATATTGTACGGAACGACAGCCCCAGCATTTT.

A word on this clone: The sample contains more than one DNA sequence encoding this CDR3. The rearrangement joins TRBV27 to TRBJ2-7; D perhaps matches TRBD1 (6 bases). V was trimmed by 6 bases and J by 0 bases, leaving 15 bases between them. This CDR3 comprises 15 residues. CDR1 is MNHEY and CDR2 is SMNVEV in the germline V gene (reference sequence). The CDR3 DNA follows: TGTGCCAGCAGCCTCATCCGACAGGACTCCTACGAGCAGTACTTC. It yields the protein CASSLIRQDSYEQYF.

This rearrangement joins TRBV5-4 to TRBJ1-2; 8 nucleotides line up with TRBD1. After removal of 4 bases from V and 4 bases from J, the junction contained 3 bases not matched to a gene. The CDR3 extends over 13 amino acids. The germline CDR1 and CDR2 sequences are SGHNT and YYREEE (reference sequence). CDR3 coding DNA: TGTGCCAGCAGCGCCGGGACAGGCTATGGCTACACCTTC. Protein: CASSAGTGYGYTF.

This chain uses TRBV6-5 with TRBJ2-1, with 12 bases aligning to TRBD2. Trimming removed 6 bases from V and 10 bases from J; junction bases left unmatched: 10. CDR1 is MNHEY and CDR2 is SVGAGI in the germline V gene. The CDR3 is 15 residues long. The CDR3 reads CASRLMTSGSGEQFF. CDR3 coding DNA: TGTGCCAGCAGGCTCATGACTAGCGGGAGCGGGGAGCAGTTCTTC.

This chain connects TRBV19 to TRBJ2-1; D is perhaps TRBD2 (5 bases). Trimming stripped 3 bases from V and 3 bases from J, with 6 bases between. CDR1 is LNHDA, CDR2 SQIVND, per germline (reference sequence). The CDR3 spans 13 residues. The chain's CDR3 is CASSIEGYNEQFF. The CDR3 DNA reads as TGTGCCAGTAGTATTGAGGGCTACAATGAGCAGTTCTTC.

Only one count was recorded for this clone. This chain uses TRBV24-1 with TRBJ2-4, with D tentatively TRBD1 or TRBD2 (5 bases each). Germline loops: CDR1 KGHDR, CDR2 SFDVKD. The CDR3 spans 17 residues. V lost 3 bases and J lost 0, with 14 bases in between. CDR3: CATSDGGRDLAKNIQYF. The CDR3 DNA is TGTGCCACCAGTGATGGGGGACGAGACTTAGCCAAAAACATTCAGTACTTC.

For this clone: At one boundary the junction diverges from the germline segment, which might be a read error. This chain uses TRBV6-1 with TRBJ1-2; TRBD1 matches 11 bases. Germline V lookup: CDR1 MNHNS, CDR2 SASEGT. The CDR3 is 14 residues long. This CDR3 is CASREGQGAGGYTF. Here the CDR3 DNA reads TGTGCCAGCAGAGAAGGACAGGGGGCAGGAGGCTACACCTTC.

In this sample, this clone turned up a few times. The V and J genes are TRBV10-3 and TRBJ2-7; 7 nucleotides match TRBD2. Germline CDR1 and CDR2: ENHRY and SYGVKD. The CDR3 runs to 12 residues. After removal of 3 bases from V and 5 bases from J, the junction contained 1 base not matched to a gene. Here the CDR3 reads CAISDGGDEQYF. The CDR3 coding sequence is TGTGCCATCAGTGATGGGGGGGACGAGCAGTACTTC.

CDR3 sequence: CASKGPGRDEQYF. The DNA of the CDR3 is TGTGCCAGCAAGGGTCCCGGGAGGGACGAGCAGTACTTC. The rearrangement joins TRBV28 to TRBJ2-7; 8 bases map to TRBD2. The CDR3 extends over 13 amino acids. V lost 7 bases to trimming and J lost 5 bases; unmatched junction nucleotides: 7. Germline loops: CDR1 MDHEN, CDR2 SYDVKM.

The CDR3 DNA reads as TGTGCCAGCAGTTTATACGGCAGGGCGAACACCGGGGAGCTGTTTTTT. Its protein product is CASSLYGRANTGELFF. The V call is TRBV28, the J call TRBJ2-2; a possible D gene is TRBD1 (5 bases). The CDR3 consists of 16 residues. CDR1 MDHEN and CDR2 SYDVKM come from the germline V gene. Trimming removed 1 base at V and 0 bases at J, with 9 bases between.

V usage is TRBV21-1 and J usage is TRBJ1-1. TRBV21-1 is given as a pseudogene. The length of the CDR3 is 13 residues. This CDR3 is CASSKVGRTEAFF. CDR3 DNA sequence: TGTGCCAGCAGCAAAGTGGGGAGGACTGAAGCTTTCTTT.

The V and J genes are TRBV2 and TRBJ2-5; D gene uncertain. CDR3 length equals 13 residues. CDR1 and CDR2 (germline): SNHLY, FYNNEI. V dropped 4 bases and J dropped 5 bases, with 11 bases sitting between them. CDR3 bases: TGTGCCAGCAGTGCTCGCGAGGTGGAGACCCAGTACTTC. This gives the protein CASSAREVETQYF.

V is TRBV6-6 and J is TRBJ1-1; the D is unclear. CDR1 and CDR2 (germline): MNHNY, SVGAGI (reference sequence). The germline V and J ends were trimmed by 6 bases and 1 base, with 12 bases remaining between them. The CDR3 runs to 14 residues. The CDR3 DNA reads as TGTGCCAGCAGAGTAGGGCAATCGAACACTGAAGCTTTCTTT. Protein sequence: CASRVGQSNTEAFF.

This chain joins TRBV5-6 and TRBJ1-4; D gene unclear. This CDR3 is 12 amino acids long. Trimming pared 2 bases from V and 1 base from J, leaving 0 bases between. The V gene's germline CDR1 is SGHDT and CDR2 YYEEEE. CDR3 sequence: CASSLTNEKLFF. CDR3 coding DNA: TGTGCCAGCAGCTTAACTAATGAAAAACTGTTTTTT.

The chain has TRBV19 and TRBJ2-2, with 7 bases aligning to TRBD1. V was clipped by 5 bases and J by 4 bases; unmatched bases: 7. The CDR3 has 15 residues. Germline V lookup: CDR1 LNHDA, CDR2 SQIVND (reference sequence). CDR3 protein: CASSATGWATGELFF. The CDR3 region has the DNA TGTGCCAGTAGTGCGACAGGGTGGGCCACCGGGGAGCTGTTTTTT.